Listed below are T cell receptor beta chains from one sample, sequenced in a study of Graves' ophthalmopathy and Graves' hyperthyroidism. In TCRdb, the multiplex PCR reads were re-called with MiXCR into one record per CDR3 protein. The sample includes approximately 380,000 distinct CDR3 sequences, over 20% of them seen just once. The source material was peripheral blood. The receptors were gathered from a young woman with stable Graves' hyperthyroidism. Each CDR3 is given with its conserved first and last residue. The D gene is left open where the match is weak. For some rows the clone size is stated as once, few or many, or as a class when expanded; others skip it.

J gene	V gene	clone size	D gene	CDR3 protein	CDR3 DNA
TRBJ1-2	TRBV27	.	TRBD1	CASSFLTGGGGGYTF	TGTGCCAGCAGTTTTCTCACAGGGGGAGGAGGTGGCTACACCTTC
TRBJ2-7	TRBV19	many	TRBD1	CAVGGQGADEQYF	TGTGCCGTCGGGGGACAGGGGGCTGACGAGCAGTACTTC
TRBJ2-7	TRBV6-1	few	.	CASSEVNTSPGYEQYF	TGTGCCAGCAGTGAAGTCAACACATCACCGGGCTACGAGCAGTACTTC
TRBJ2-5	TRBV6-1	few	TRBD2	CASSELGRGETQYF	TGTGCCAGCAGTGAATTGGGGAGGGGAGAGACCCAGTACTTC
TRBJ1-6	TRBV4-1	few	TRBD1	CASSQKRGQGGYYNSPLHF	TGCGCCAGCAGCCAAAAAAGGGGACAGGGAGGCTACTATAATTCACCCCTCCACTTT
TRBJ1-6	TRBV10-1	many	.	CATLTRRRQVSPLHF	TGCGCCACCTTGACCCGGCGTCGGCAGGTCTCACCCCTCCACTTT
TRBJ1-1	TRBV11-1	.	.	CASSLVGGPMNTEAFF	TGTGCCAGCAGCTTAGTTGGCGGACCCATGAACACTGAAGCTTTCTTT
TRBJ2-5	TRBV6-2/TRBV6-3	few	.	CASMVDGTYQETQYF	TGTGCCAGCATGGTAGACGGGACGTACCAAGAGACCCAGTACTTC
TRBJ2-7	TRBV6-1	many	TRBD1	CASSEATGGGYEQYF	TGTGCCAGCAGTGAAGCCACAGGGGGCGGCTACGAGCAGTACTTC
TRBJ2-7	TRBV28	many	TRBD2	CASSLLVGGPLVGQYF	TGTGCCAGCAGTTTACTGGTGGGAGGGCCTTTGGTTGGGCAGTACTTC
TRBJ1-6	TRBV6-1	many	TRBD1	CASTDDRGSYNSPLHF	TGTGCCAGCACTGATGACAGGGGCTCCTATAATTCACCCCTCCACTTT
TRBJ2-7	TRBV20-1	many	TRBD2	CSAMTSGRADYEQYF	TGCAGTGCTATGACTAGCGGGAGGGCCGATTACGAGCAGTACTTC
TRBJ2-7	TRBV29-1	many	TRBD2	CSVGGLAGYEQYF	TGCAGCGTTGGGGGACTAGCGGGCTACGAGCAGTACTTC
TRBJ1-1	TRBV24-1	few	.	CATSDGGNTEAFF	TGTGCCACCAGTGACGGCGGGAACACTGAAGCTTTCTTT
TRBJ1-1	TRBV12-3/TRBV12-4	.	.	CASSSEVHTEAFF	TGTGCCAGCAGTTCAGAAGTGCACACTGAAGCTTTCTTT
TRBJ2-5	TRBV24-1	many	.	CATSAMGRGKETQYF	TGTGCCACCAGTGCCATGGGACGGGGTAAAGAGACCCAGTACTTC
TRBJ2-5	TRBV12-3/TRBV12-4	many	TRBD1	CASRKTGTVWETQYF	TGTGCCAGCAGGAAAACCGGGACAGTCTGGGAGACCCAGTACTTC
TRBJ2-5	TRBV11-2	many	.	CASSLSWGRETQYF	TGTGCCAGCAGCTTGAGCTGGGGCAGGGAGACCCAGTACTTC
TRBJ1-6	TRBV7-9	many	TRBD1	CASSGQGDSPLHF	TGTGCCAGCAGCGGGCAGGGGGATTCACCCCTCCACTTT
TRBJ2-2	TRBV30	many	.	CAWSVEGTGELFF	TGTGCCTGGAGTGTTGAGGGCACCGGGGAGCTGTTTTTT
TRBJ1-2	TRBV19	many	.	CASSIDVSAGDGYTF	TGTGCCAGTAGTATAGACGTCTCGGCAGGGGATGGCTACACCTTC
TRBJ2-6	TRBV28	many	.	CASSLTRSGANVLTF	TGTGCCAGCAGTTTAACACGCTCTGGGGCCAACGTCCTGACTTTC
TRBJ1-1	TRBV6-1	.	TRBD1	CASSTGIDRGNTEAFF	TGTGCCAGCAGTACGGGTATAGACAGGGGAAACACTGAAGCTTTCTTT
TRBJ2-2	TRBV11-3	few	.	CASSLGGVGELFF	TGTGCCAGCAGCTTAGGGGGCGTCGGGGAGCTGTTTTTT
TRBJ2-7	TRBV4-1	few	.	CASSQREQMYEQYF	TGCGCCAGCAGCCAAAGGGAACAGATGTACGAGCAGTACTTC
TRBJ1-5	TRBV19	many	.	CASTWGNNQPQHF	TGTGCCAGTACCTGGGGCAACAATCAGCCCCAGCATTTT
TRBJ2-2	TRBV30	few	.	CAWTERAKGRTGELFF	TGTGCCTGGACAGAGAGGGCCAAGGGGCGGACCGGGGAGCTGTTTTTT
TRBJ2-7	TRBV3-1	few	.	CASSPGVVGVYEQHF	TGTGCCAGCAGCCCCGGAGTAGTCGGGGTTTACGAGCAGCACTTC
TRBJ1-5	TRBV19	many	TRBD1	CASREGTGWKYSNQPQHF	TGTGCCAGTAGGGAGGGGACAGGGTGGAAGTATAGCAATCAGCCCCAGCATTTT
TRBJ1-5	TRBV9	many	.	CASSEGDSNQPQHF	TGTGCCAGCAGCGAGGGGGATAGCAATCAGCCCCAGCATTTT
TRBJ1-1	TRBV12-3/TRBV12-4	many	TRBD1	CASSFDRGTEAFF	TGTGCCAGCAGTTTTGACAGGGGGACTGAAGCTTTCTTT
TRBJ2-5	TRBV20-1	.	TRBD1	CSAKPDRDSLQETQYF	TGCAGTGCTAAACCGGACCGGGACAGCTTGCAAGAGACCCAGTACTTC
TRBJ2-7	TRBV18	.	.	CASSPTIGLEQYF	TGTGCCAGCTCACCAACGATTGGCCTGGAGCAGTACTTC
TRBJ2-5	TRBV11-1	.	.	CASSLESQETQYF	TGTGCCAGCAGCTTAGAGTCCCAAGAGACCCAGTACTTC